The next 18 T cell receptor beta chains were all read from a single sample in a study of blood T cell repertoires in COVID-19. Produced via immunoSEQ multiplex PCR; TCRdb's table is partial and in-frame only. The sample carries roughly 380,000 clones, about 85% recorded once. Sequenced: peripheral blood. The receptors come from a woman aged 18-35 years with acute or convalescent COVID-19.

The V gene is TRBV5-1, the J gene TRBJ2-1; possible D gene TRBD2, 5 bases. V dropped 0 bases and J dropped 2 bases, with 12 bases sitting between them. The CDR3 consists of 16 residues. Germline V CDR1 and CDR2: SGHRS, YFSETQ. The CDR3 protein is CASSLDPGEPYNEQFF. In nucleotides, the CDR3 is TGCGCCAGCAGCTTGGACCCCGGGGAACCCTACAATGAGCAGTTCTTC.

The chain is built from TRBV28 and TRBJ1-4; D gene uncertain. This CDR3 is 15 amino acids long. Trimming cost V 7 bases and J 2 bases, with 14 bases left between them. Germline V gene sequence: CDR1 MDHEN, CDR2 SYDVKM. The CDR3 coding sequence is TGTGCCAGCACCTTAGGAGGGTCTACTAATGAAAAACTGTTTTTT. Its translation: CASTLGGSTNEKLFF.

CDR3 sequence (DNA): TGTGCCAGCAGCCTAACCCGGCTAGCGGAACAAGAGACCCAGTACTTC. Protein sequence: CASSLTRLAEQETQYF. The chain links TRBV7-8 to TRBJ2-5, with 7 bases lining up with TRBD2. Unmatched junction bases numbered 11, after V lost 5 bases and J lost 2 bases. The germline V gene encodes CDR1 SGHVS and CDR2 FQNEAQ. There are 16 residues in the CDR3.

The chain is built from TRBV6-5 and TRBJ1-2; possibly TRBD1 for D (5 bases). The CDR3 consists of 14 residues. In germline, CDR1 is MNHEY, CDR2 SVGAGI. Trimming stripped 0 bases from V and 3 bases from J, with 8 bases between. CDR3 nucleotide sequence: TGTGCCAGCAGTTACTCGATGACAGACTATGGCTACACCTTC. It translates to CASSYSMTDYGYTF.

The chain uses TRBV2 and TRBJ1-1; D not certain. The CDR3 is made up of 13 amino acids. Germline V lookup: CDR1 SNHLY, CDR2 FYNNEI. V shed 10 bases and J shed 1 base, with 13 bases lying between them. CDR3 in amino acids: CAKRRSPNTEAFF. In DNA form, the CDR3 reads TGTGCCAAACGGCGGTCCCCGAACACTGAAGCTTTCTTT.

The chain recombines TRBV2 with TRBJ1-4; TRBD1 might be the D (5 bases). V was pared by 4 bases and J by 0 bases, with 9 bases between. Germline values: CDR1 SNHLY, CDR2 FYNNEI. The CDR3 consists of 15 residues. Here the CDR3 reads CASSATRATNEKLFF. DNA of the CDR3: TGTGCCAGCAGTGCCACCAGGGCAACTAATGAAAAACTGTTTTTT.

Of note for this clone: Other DNA sequences from this sample encode an identical CDR3 as well. V gene TRBV6-5 combines with J gene TRBJ1-3; D is unclear. The CDR3 totals 14 residues. Deletions cut 5 bases from V and 0 bases from J, with 8 bases between. Germline V gives CDR1 MNHEY, CDR2 SVGAGI. The CDR3 nucleotides are TGTGCCAGCAGTCCAGGCTACTCTGGAAACACCATATATTTT. This translates into CASSPGYSGNTIYF.

This chain links TRBV9 with TRBJ1-1; D not resolved. The V end lost 3 bases, the J end lost 1 base, and 7 bases lay between the germline ends. The V gene's germline CDR1 is SGDLS and CDR2 YYNGEE. The CDR3 sequence is 13 residues long. CDR3 amino acids: CASSGGANTEAFF. CDR3 nucleotides: TGTGCCAGCAGCGGAGGCGCGAACACTGAAGCTTTCTTT.

The J gene is TRBJ2-7, the V gene TRBV28; TRBD2 matches at 9 bases. J gave up 6 bases and V 3 bases, and 3 bases lay outside the gene matches. Germline lookup yields CDR1 MDHEN and CDR2 SYDVKM. The CDR3 loop spans 13 amino acids. CDR3 DNA: TGTGCCAGCAGTTTCGGCGGGAGGGGCGAGCAGTACTTC. This translates into CASSFGGRGEQYF.

The chain links TRBV5-1 to TRBJ1-1, with TRBD1 matching 9 bases. From germline, CDR1 is SGHRS and CDR2 YFSETQ. V shed 4 bases, J shed 1 base, and the junction held 5 bases outside the gene matches. This CDR3 has 15 amino acids. The CDR3 here is CASSQVTGGNTEAFF. For the CDR3, the DNA is TGCGCCAGCAGCCAGGTGACAGGGGGGAACACTGAAGCTTTCTTT.

This chain connects TRBV29-1 to TRBJ1-1; 8 nucleotides align to TRBD1. CDR3 size: 14 residues. V shed 6 bases and J 4 bases; nucleotides not matched to a gene: 10. Germline V CDR1 and CDR2: SQVTM, ANQGSEA. The CDR3 is CSVLGQGAATEAFF. The CDR3 region has the DNA TGCAGCGTCTTAGGACAGGGAGCGGCCACTGAAGCTTTCTTT.

V usage is TRBV7-9 and J usage is TRBJ1-4; D possibly corresponds to TRBD1 (5 bases). CDR1 is SEHNR, CDR2 FQNEAQ, per germline (reference sequence). Trimming pared 5 bases from V and 5 bases from J, leaving 15 bases between. The CDR3 spans 15 residues. The CDR3 sequence is CASSGAGGSNEKLFF. The CDR3 DNA follows: TGTGCCAGCAGCGGAGCGGGGGGATCCAATGAAAAACTGTTTTTT.

The V call is TRBV25-1, the J call TRBJ2-5, with D possibly TRBD2 on 5 matching bases. Per germline, CDR1 MGHDK and CDR2 SYGVNS. CDR3 length equals 14 residues. Trimming pared 2 bases from V and 3 bases from J, leaving 10 bases between. CDR3: CASSETGREETQYF. CDR3 coding DNA: TGTGCCAGCAGTGAAACGGGAAGGGAAGAGACCCAGTACTTC.

This clone is a singleton in its sample. The chain recombines TRBV7-3 with TRBJ1-1, with D possibly TRBD1 on 5 matching bases. This CDR3 is built from 14 residues. Germline loops: CDR1 SGHTA, CDR2 FQGTGA. Between the trimmed V and J ends, which lost 1 base and 8 bases, there was a span of 14 bases. CDR3 DNA sequence: TGTGCCAGCAGCTTAAGCGCGGGACTCACGGAAGCTTTCTTT. Translating gives CASSLSAGLTEAFF.

This clone has more than one count but fewer than ten. The chain has TRBV2 and TRBJ1-6; TRBD1 matches 9 bases. There are 15 residues in the CDR3. Germline CDR1 and CDR2: SNHLY and FYNNEI. J gave up 6 bases and V 2 bases, and 2 bases lay outside the gene matches. The CDR3 DNA is TGTGCCAGCAGTGAAATGGGACAGGGTAATTCACCCCTCCACTTT. Its protein product is CASSEMGQGNSPLHF.

This clone was observed a few times. The V call is TRBV27, the J call TRBJ2-7; TRBD2 matches 7 bases. Looked up from germline, CDR1 is MNHEY and CDR2 is SMNVEV (reference sequence). The CDR3 extends over 15 amino acids. With V trimmed by 7 bases and J by 2 bases, 11 bases remained unmatched. The CDR3 DNA is TGTGCCAGCATTACCGTTAGGGGACTAACCTACGAGCAGTACTTC. Its protein product is CASITVRGLTYEQYF.

In its sample, this clone was seen once. This chain uses TRBV5-1 with TRBJ2-1; 12 positions agree with TRBD2. CDR3 length equals 15 residues. In germline, CDR1 is SGHRS, CDR2 YFSETQ. V shed 3 bases, J shed 7 bases, and the junction held 5 bases outside the gene matches. Here the CDR3 reads CASSSGLAGWNEQFF. The DNA of the CDR3 is TGCGCCAGCAGCTCTGGACTAGCGGGGTGGAATGAGCAGTTCTTC.

This clone showed up just a few times. The chain uses TRBV12-3 or TRBV12-4 and TRBJ2-7; 7 bases line up with TRBD1. The CDR3 length is 13 residues. V was clipped by 3 bases and J by 13 bases; unmatched bases: 12. The CDR3 DNA reads TGTGCCAGCAGTTTCGCCGGCGGGCAGGGGGTCTACTTC. Translating it yields CASSFAGGQGVYF.